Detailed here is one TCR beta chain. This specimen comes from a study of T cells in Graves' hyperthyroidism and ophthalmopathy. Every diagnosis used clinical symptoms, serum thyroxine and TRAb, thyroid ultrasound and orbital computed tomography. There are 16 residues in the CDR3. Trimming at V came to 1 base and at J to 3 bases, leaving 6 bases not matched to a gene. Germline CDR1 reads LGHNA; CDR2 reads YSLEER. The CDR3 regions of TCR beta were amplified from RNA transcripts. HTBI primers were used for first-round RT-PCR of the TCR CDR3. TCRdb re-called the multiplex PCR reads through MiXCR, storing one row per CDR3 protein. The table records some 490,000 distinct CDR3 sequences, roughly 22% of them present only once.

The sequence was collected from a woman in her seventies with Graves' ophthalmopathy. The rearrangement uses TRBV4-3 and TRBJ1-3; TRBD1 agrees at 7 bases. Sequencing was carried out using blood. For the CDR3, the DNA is TGCGCCAGCAGCCAAGCCCCGGGGACAGTTGGAAACACCATATATTTT. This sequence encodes CASSQAPGTVGNTIYF.